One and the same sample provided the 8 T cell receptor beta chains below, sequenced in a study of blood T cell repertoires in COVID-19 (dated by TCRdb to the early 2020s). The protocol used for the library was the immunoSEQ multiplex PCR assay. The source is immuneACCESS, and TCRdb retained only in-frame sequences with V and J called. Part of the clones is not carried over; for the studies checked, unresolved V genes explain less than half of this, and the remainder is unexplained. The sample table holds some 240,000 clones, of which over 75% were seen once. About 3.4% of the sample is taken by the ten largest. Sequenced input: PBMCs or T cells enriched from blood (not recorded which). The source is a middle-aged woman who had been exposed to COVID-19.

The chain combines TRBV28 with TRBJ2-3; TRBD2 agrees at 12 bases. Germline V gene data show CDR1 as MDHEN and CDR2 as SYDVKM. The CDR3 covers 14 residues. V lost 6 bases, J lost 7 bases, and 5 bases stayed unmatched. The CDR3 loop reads CASSGLAGMNTQYF. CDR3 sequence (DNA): TGTGCCAGCAGCGGACTAGCGGGGATGAATACGCAGTATTTT.

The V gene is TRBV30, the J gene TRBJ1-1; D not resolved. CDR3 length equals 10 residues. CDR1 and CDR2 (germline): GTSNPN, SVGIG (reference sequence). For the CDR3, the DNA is TGTGCGTGGGCAGGCTCTGAAGCTTTCTTT. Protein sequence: CAWAGSEAFF.

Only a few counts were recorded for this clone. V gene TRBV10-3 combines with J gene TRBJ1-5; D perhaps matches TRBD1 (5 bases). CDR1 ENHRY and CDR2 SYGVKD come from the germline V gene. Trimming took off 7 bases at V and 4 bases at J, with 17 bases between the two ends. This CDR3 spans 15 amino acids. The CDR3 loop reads CAIKARQPENQPQHF. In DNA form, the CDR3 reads TGTGCCATCAAGGCTCGACAGCCTGAGAATCAGCCCCAGCATTTT.

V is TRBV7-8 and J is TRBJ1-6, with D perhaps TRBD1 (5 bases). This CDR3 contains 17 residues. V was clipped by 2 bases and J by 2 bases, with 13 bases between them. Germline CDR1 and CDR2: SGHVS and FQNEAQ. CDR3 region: CASSLMTAGPYNSPLHF. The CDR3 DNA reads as TGTGCCAGCAGCTTAATGACAGCTGGCCCCTATAATTCACCCCTCCACTTT.

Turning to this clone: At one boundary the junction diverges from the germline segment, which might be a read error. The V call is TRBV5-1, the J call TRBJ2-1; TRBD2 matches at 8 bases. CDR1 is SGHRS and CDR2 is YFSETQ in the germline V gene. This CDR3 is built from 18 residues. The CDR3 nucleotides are TGTGCCAGCAGCTTTAGCCTCAGCGGGAGTATCTCGTACAATGAGCAGTTCTTC. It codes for CASSFSLSGSISYNEQFF.

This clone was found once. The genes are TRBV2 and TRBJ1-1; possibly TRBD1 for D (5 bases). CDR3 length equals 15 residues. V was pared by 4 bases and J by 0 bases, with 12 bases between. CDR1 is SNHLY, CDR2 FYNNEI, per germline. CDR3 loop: CASSGIQGMNTEAFF. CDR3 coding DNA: TGTGCCAGCAGTGGTATCCAGGGAATGAACACTGAAGCTTTCTTT.

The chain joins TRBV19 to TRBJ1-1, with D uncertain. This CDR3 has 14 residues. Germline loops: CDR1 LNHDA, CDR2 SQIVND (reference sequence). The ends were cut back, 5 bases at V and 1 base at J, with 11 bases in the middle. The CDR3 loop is CASSRGGRNTEAFF. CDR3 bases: TGTGCCAGTAGTCGGGGTGGCCGGAACACTGAAGCTTTCTTT.

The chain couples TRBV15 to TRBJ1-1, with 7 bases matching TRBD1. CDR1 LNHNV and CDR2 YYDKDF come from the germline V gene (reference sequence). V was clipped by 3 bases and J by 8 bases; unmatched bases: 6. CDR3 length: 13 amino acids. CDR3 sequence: CATSREWTGEAFF. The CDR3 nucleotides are TGTGCCACCAGCAGGGAATGGACAGGCGAAGCTTTCTTT.